The clone carrying this T cell receptor (beta chain) showed up just once. Germline assignment: CDR1 SGHDT and CDR2 YYEEEE. Trimming cost V 4 bases and J 5 bases; bases outside gene matches: 8. The CDR3 consists of 14 residues. The source of the sample is a study of blood T cell repertoires in COVID-19. Looking at the study overall: The origin of the acute and convalescent COVID-19 samples was the United States, Italy and Spain. PBMCs, B-cell-depleted T cells, or T cells were the source of the cDNA or gDNA that made up the material.

Profiling relied on immunoSEQ multiplex PCR, and the TCRdb table lists in-frame clones only, not all of them. This table holds around 81,000 clones, around four fifths found once. The sequenced sample was peripheral blood. The chain couples TRBV5-6 to TRBJ2-5; 7 bases line up with TRBD2. The receptor comes from a man aged 50 to 60 with acute or convalescent COVID-19. CDR3 amino acids: CASSQPLGGETQYF. The DNA for the CDR3 is TGTGCCAGCAGCCAACCCTTGGGGGGGGAGACCCAGTACTTC. The entire variable domain, with the rest obtained from reference TRBV5-6 and TRBJ2-5, is as follows: DAGVTQSPTHLIKTRGQQVTLRCSPKSGHDTVSWYQQALGQGPQFIFQYYEEEERQRGNFPDRFSGHQFPNYSSELNVNALLLGDSALYLCASSQPLGGETQYFGPGTRLLVL.